Included here is one TCR beta chain sequence, with context. As yet, its antigen is unknown. This record belongs to a study of Ad26.COV2.S vaccination and SARS-CoV-2 variants. Whole-study results and caveats: People given the vaccine had a wider spike-specific TCR breadth than placebo recipients did.

Treatment reported: roughly 20 received Ad26.COV2.S at low or high dose, single or two shots; 5 received placebo; per-sample allocation not given. After the first vaccine or placebo injection, samples were drawn on day 63. Germline CDR1 and CDR2: SGHRS and YFSETQ. Trimming took 0 bases from V and 6 from J, leaving 7 bases between them. This CDR3 is built from 14 residues. Using immunoSEQ multiplex PCR, the repertoire was profiled, and TCRdb retains in-frame clones only, with some absent. The table shows about 410,000 clones, with about 85% occurring only once. The sample was peripheral blood, taken in a trial of Ad26.COV2.S vaccine versus placebo. This sequence joins TRBV5-1 and TRBJ1-6; D is uncertain. This sequence originates from a person between 18 and 59 years old who received the Ad26.COV2.S COVID-19 vaccine or a placebo. CDR3 residues: CASSLGGGNSPLHF. The CDR3 nucleotides are TGCGCCAGCAGCTTGGGGGGTGGTAATTCACCCCTCCACTTT.